The present TCR beta chain was sequenced within a study of CD8 T cells in Susac syndrome. Roughly 0.45 to 1 ug RNA was reverse transcribed with random hexamers. Coverage of TCR beta CDR3 amplification by immunoSEQ multiplex PCR extended to 54 Vbeta and 13 Jbeta. TCRdb re-analysed the immunoSEQ multiplex PCR reads in MiXCR, keeping a single row per CDR3 protein. This sample has around 120,000 distinct CDR3 sequences, with 85% to 95% found just once. The ends lost 6 bases at V and 1 base at J; junction bases unmatched: 6. The CDR3 is 15 amino acids. Germline lookup yields CDR1 DFQATT and CDR2 SNEGSKA (reference sequence). TEMRA cells were FACS-enriched and CD8+ and CD4+ T cells negatively isolated.

Sequenced sample: CD4+ T cells from PBMCs. The chain combines TRBV20-1 with TRBJ2-1; 10 bases are a match to TRBD2. The origin of this receptor is a human donor with multiple sclerosis. Here the CDR3 reads CSAELAGSSYNEQFF. The CDR3 DNA reads TGCAGTGCAGAACTAGCGGGGTCGTCCTACAATGAGCAGTTCTTC.